This T cell receptor (beta chain) is from a study of T cells after yellow fever vaccination. Study information: The SMART-Seq v4 Ultra Low Input method served to prepare the low-cell-number fractions.

CDR3 length: 13 amino acids. Per the germline V gene, CDR1 is SQVTM and CDR2 is ANQGSEA. Trimming removed 2 bases at V and 4 bases at J, with 11 bases between. TCRdb independently ran MiXCR on the 5' RACE reads; one entry per CDR3 protein. The sample lists hundreds of thousands of distinct CDR3 sequences, around 12% occurring once. On this clonotype: The target antigen is unknown.

Findings of the study overall: It was a weaker secondary response, yet one that peaked faster, at day 5 versus 15.

This chain connects TRBV29-1 to TRBJ1-1; D is unresolved. The sample consisted of PBMCs, taken on the day of the yellow fever booster vaccination. The clonotype comes from a young man who received the YFV17D yellow fever vaccine. The CDR3 sequence: CSVEREWSTEAFF. The CDR3 DNA follows: TGCAGCGTTGAACGGGAGTGGAGCACTGAAGCTTTCTTT.